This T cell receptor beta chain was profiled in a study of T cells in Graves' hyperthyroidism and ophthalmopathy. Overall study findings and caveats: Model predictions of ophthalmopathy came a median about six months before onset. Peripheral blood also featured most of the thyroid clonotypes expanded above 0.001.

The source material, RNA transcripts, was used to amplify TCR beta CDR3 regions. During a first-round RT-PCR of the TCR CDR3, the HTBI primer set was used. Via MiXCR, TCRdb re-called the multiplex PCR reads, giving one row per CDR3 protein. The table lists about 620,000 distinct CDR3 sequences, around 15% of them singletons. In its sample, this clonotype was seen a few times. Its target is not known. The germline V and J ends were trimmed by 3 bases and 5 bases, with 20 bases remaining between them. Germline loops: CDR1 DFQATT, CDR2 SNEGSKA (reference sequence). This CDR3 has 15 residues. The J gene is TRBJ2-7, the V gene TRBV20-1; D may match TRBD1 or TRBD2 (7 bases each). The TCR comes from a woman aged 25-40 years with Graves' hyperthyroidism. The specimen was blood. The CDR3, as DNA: TGCAGTGCTAGTCAGGGGGGGCAGGCGGCCCACGAGCAGTACTTC. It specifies CSASQGGQAAHEQYF.